A single T cell receptor (beta chain) is shown here with its context. The CDR3 covers 15 residues. Germline V gene sequence: CDR1 SNHLY, CDR2 FYNNEI. V was trimmed by 7 bases and J by 2 bases, leaving 18 bases between them. Seattle patients were enrolled during active infection and followed longitudinally. This specimen comes from a study of blood T cell repertoires in COVID-19. Authors' methods: Scientists estimated how many nucleated cells there were by amplifying reference gene primers. Clones were sequenced by immunoSEQ multiplex PCR, and TCRdb holds only the in-frame ones, with some missing. Clone size and the V and J calls come from that table; the DNA yielded D and trimming. The table has around 210,000 clones, over 80% seen once.

This receptor was obtained from a man between 60 and 75 years old with COVID-19, enrolled during active disease. Source material: peripheral blood. The V and J genes are TRBV2 and TRBJ2-7, with D perhaps TRBD2 (5 bases). The DNA of the CDR3 is TGTGCCAGCATCCTTGACACGACTATTCCCTACGAGCAGTACTTC. It yields the protein CASILDTTIPYEQYF.